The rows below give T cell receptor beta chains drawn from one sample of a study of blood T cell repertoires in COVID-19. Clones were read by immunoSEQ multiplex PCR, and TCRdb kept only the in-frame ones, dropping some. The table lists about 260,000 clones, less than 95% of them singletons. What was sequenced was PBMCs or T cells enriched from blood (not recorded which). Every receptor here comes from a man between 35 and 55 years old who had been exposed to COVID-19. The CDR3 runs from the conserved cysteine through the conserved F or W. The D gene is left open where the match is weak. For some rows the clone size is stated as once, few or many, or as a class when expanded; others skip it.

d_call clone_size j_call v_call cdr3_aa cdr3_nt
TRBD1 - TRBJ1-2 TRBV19 CASSRQQGALNYGYTF TGTGCCAGTAGTAGGCAACAGGGGGCCCTAAACTATGGCTACACCTTC
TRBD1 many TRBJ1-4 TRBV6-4 CATYGRDRYEKLFF TGTGCCACCTATGGCCGGGACAGGTATGAAAAACTGTTTTTT
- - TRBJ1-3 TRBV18 CASSKTASSGNTIYF TGTGCCAGCAGTAAGACAGCGAGCTCTGGAAACACCATATATTTT
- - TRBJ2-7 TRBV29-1 CSVELADYEQYF TGCAGCGTTGAATTGGCGGACTACGAGCAGTACTTC
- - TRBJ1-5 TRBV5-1 CASSLSGNQPQHF TGCGCCAGCAGCTTGTCAGGGAATCAGCCCCAGCATTTT
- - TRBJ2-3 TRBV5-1 CASSLGEGDTQYF TGCGCCAGCAGCTTGGGTGAGGGAGATACGCAGTATTTT
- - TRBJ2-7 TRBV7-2 CASSPGGTQAYEQYF TGTGCCAGCAGCCCAGGCGGGACTCAAGCCTACGAGCAGTACTTC
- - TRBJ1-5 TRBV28 CASSSQQNQPQHF TGTGCCAGCAGTTCGCAACAAAATCAGCCCCAGCATTTT
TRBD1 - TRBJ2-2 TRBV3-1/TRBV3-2 CASNPGGNTGELFF TGTGCCAGCAACCCAGGGGGCAACACCGGGGAGCTGTTTTTT
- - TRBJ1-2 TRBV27 CASRGTDRYRYGYTF TGTGCCAGCAGGGGAACCGACAGATATCGCTATGGCTACACCTTC
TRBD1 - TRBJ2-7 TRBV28 CASSLSRTGVGEQYF TGTGCCAGCAGTTTATCCCGGACAGGGGTGGGCGAGCAGTACTTC
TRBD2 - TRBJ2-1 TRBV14 CASSQGLAGGEQFF TGTGCCAGCAGCCAAGGACTAGCCGGGGGTGAGCAGTTCTTC
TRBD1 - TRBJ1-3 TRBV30 CAWRRGQGANTIYF TGTGCCTGGAGAAGGGGACAGGGTGCAAACACCATATATTTT
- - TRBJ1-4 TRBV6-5 CASSRGNEKLFF TGTGCCAGCAGTAGGGGGAATGAAAAACTGTTTTTT
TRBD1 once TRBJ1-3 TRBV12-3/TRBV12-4 CASSSGTGLFVYF TGTGCCAGCAGTTCCGGGACAGGTCTCTTTGTATATTTT
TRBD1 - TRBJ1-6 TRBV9 CASSVEGASNSPLHF TGTGCCAGCAGCGTAGAGGGGGCGTCTAATTCACCCCTCCACTTT
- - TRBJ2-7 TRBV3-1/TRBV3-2 CASSQGGVGYEQYF TGTGCCAGCAGCCAAGGGGGAGTAGGTTATGAGCAGTACTTC
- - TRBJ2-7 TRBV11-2 CASSPPARALPGEQYF TGTGCCAGCAGCCCTCCCGCCAGGGCCCTCCCTGGGGAGCAGTACTTC
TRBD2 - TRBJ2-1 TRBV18 CASSPPELAVYNEQFF TGTGCCAGCTCACCACCCGAACTAGCGGTCTACAATGAGCAGTTCTTC
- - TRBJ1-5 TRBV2 CASRVQGSSNQPQHF TGTGCCAGCAGAGTCCAGGGGTCGAGCAATCAGCCCCAGCATTTT
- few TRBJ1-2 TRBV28 CASSSQSRYGYTF TGTGCCAGCAGTTCCCAAAGCCGGTATGGCTACACCTTC
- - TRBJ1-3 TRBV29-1 CSVEESFGNTIYF TGCAGCGTTGAAGAATCTTTTGGAAACACCATATATTTT
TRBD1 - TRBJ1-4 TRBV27 CASSPLTGGLATNEKLFF TGTGCCAGCAGTCCCCTGACAGGGGGATTGGCAACTAATGAAAAACTGTTTTTT
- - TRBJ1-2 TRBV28 CASSNGRRTDKGYTF TGTGCCAGCAGTAACGGACGGAGGACTGATAAGGGCTACACCTTC